A selection of T cell receptor beta chains follows, all from one sample in a study of blood T cell repertoires in COVID-19. Clones were read by immunoSEQ multiplex PCR, and TCRdb kept only the in-frame ones, dropping some. The sample yields 200,000 to 250,000 clones, over 70% seen once. Source material: PBMCs or T cells enriched from blood (not recorded which). The receptors originated from a woman between 25 and 40 years old who had been exposed to COVID-19. Both conserved end residues are part of each CDR3. D genes are given only for firm matches. Clone size is stated in some rows and not others, as once, few, many or a class when expanded.

TRBV7-3	TRBJ1-1	-	-	CASSLGGLHTEAFF	TGTGCCAGCAGCTTGGGGGGGCTGCACACTGAAGCTTTCTTT
TRBV27	TRBJ2-7	-	-	CASSFRRSYEQYF	TGTGCCAGCAGTTTCCGACGGAGCTACGAGCAGTACTTC
TRBV7-9	TRBJ2-6	TRBD2	many	CASSLGLADLYANVLTF	TGTGCCAGCAGCTTAGGACTAGCGGATCTCTACGCCAACGTCCTGACTTTC
TRBV7-3	TRBJ2-3	TRBD2	-	CASSSSGASTDTQYF	TGTGCCAGCAGCTCTAGCGGGGCTAGCACAGATACGCAGTATTTT
TRBV5-1	TRBJ2-7	TRBD1	-	CASSPGQARGEQYF	TGCGCCAGCAGCCCGGGACAGGCTCGGGGCGAGCAGTACTTC
TRBV24-1	TRBJ1-2	-	-	CATSWGLSNYGYTF	TGTGCCACCAGTTGGGGGCTTTCTAACTATGGCTACACCTTC
TRBV30	TRBJ2-2	TRBD2	few	CAWSYSSGRATGELFF	TGTGCCTGGAGTTATTCTAGCGGGAGGGCCACCGGGGAGCTGTTTTTT
TRBV12-5	TRBJ1-2	-	once	CASGSPPDNPNYGYTF	TGTGCTAGTGGTTCCCCCCCCGACAATCCTAACTATGGCTACACCTTC
TRBV4-2	TRBJ1-2	TRBD1	-	CASSQAGQGLYGYTF	TGTGCCAGCAGCCAAGCCGGACAGGGTCTCTATGGCTACACCTTC
TRBV3-1/TRBV3-2	TRBJ1-1	-	-	CASSVRGPDTEAFF	TGTGCCAGCAGCGTGCGTGGTCCGGACACTGAAGCTTTCTTT
TRBV7-2	TRBJ2-2	TRBD2	-	CASSLVALAGPNTGELFF	TGTGCCAGCAGCTTGGTCGCGTTAGCGGGACCCAACACCGGGGAGCTGTTTTTT
TRBV25-1	TRBJ1-6	-	few	CATRELHYGSPLHF	TGTGCCACTCGGGAACTACACTACGGTTCACCCCTCCACTTT
TRBV3-1/TRBV3-2	TRBJ2-2	TRBD2	-	CASSQELGLAGAGELFF	TGTGCCAGCAGCCAAGAACTGGGACTAGCGGGTGCCGGGGAGCTGTTTTTT
TRBV27	TRBJ2-6	-	-	CASSFRVTAVGANVLTF	TGTGCCAGCAGTTTCAGGGTAACCGCGGTCGGGGCCAACGTCCTGACTTTC
TRBV7-2	TRBJ1-2	-	-	CASSIPNFGNYGYTF	TGTGCCAGCAGTATCCCCAACTTTGGTAACTATGGCTACACCTTC
TRBV11-2	TRBJ1-4	-	-	CASSQTPSREKLFF	TGTGCCAGCAGCCAAACCCCAAGCAGGGAAAAACTGTTTTTT
TRBV2	TRBJ2-3	-	-	CATLWRITDTQYF	TGTGCCACCCTGTGGCGGATCACAGATACGCAGTATTTT